Listed below are T cell receptor beta chains from one sample, sequenced in a study of lymphopenia after photon versus proton radiotherapy. The repertoire was sequenced with immunoSEQ multiplex PCR; TCRdb's copy has only in-frame clones and lacks some. The sample carries 25,000 to 35,000 clones, about 86% recorded once. Sequencing used peripheral blood, obtained from a patient treated with proton-based radiotherapy. These receptors all come from a woman aged 60-75 years with cholangiocarcinoma. Some clones in this sample may be carry-over from other donors' samples. Both conserved end residues are part of each CDR3. D genes are given only for firm matches. Clone size is not always given. Where it is, it says once, few, many or a class for expanded clones.

>TRBD1|TRBV13|TRBJ2-5|NA
CASSLDRGRETQYF
TGTGCCAGCAGCTTAGACAGGGGGCGAGAGACCCAGTACTTC
>NA|TRBV7-8|TRBJ2-7|NA
CASSLALGVRTVQYF
TGTGCCAGCAGCTTAGCGCTGGGGGTAAGGACTGTGCAGTACTTC
>NA|TRBV5-1|TRBJ1-2|NA
CASSSTPSYGYTF
TGCGCCAGCAGCTCGACACCCTCCTATGGCTACACCTTC
>NA|TRBV27|TRBJ1-5|NA
CASSYLGEPQHF
TGTGCCAGCAGTTACCTTGGGGAGCCCCAGCATTTT
>NA|TRBV6-1|TRBJ1-1|NA
CASSEHSLGTEAFF
TGTGCCAGCAGTGAGCACTCATTGGGCACTGAAGCTTTCTTT
>TRBD1|TRBV19|TRBJ2-7|NA
CASSRDRVVNEQYF
TGTGCCAGTAGTAGAGACAGGGTCGTGAACGAGCAGTACTTC
>NA|TRBV6-1|TRBJ2-7|few
CASNLVIGSYEQYF
TGTGCCAGCAACCTGGTAATCGGGTCCTACGAGCAGTACTTC
>TRBD2|TRBV29-1|TRBJ2-3|once
CSVVRLAGDTDTQYF
TGCAGCGTTGTTAGACTAGCGGGAGACACAGATACGCAGTATTTT
>NA|TRBV30|TRBJ1-4|NA
CAWSVFEKLFF
TGTGCCTGGAGTGTATTTGAAAAACTGTTTTTT
>TRBD2|TRBV25-1|TRBJ2-1|NA
CASSEPGTKDNEQFF
TGTGCCAGCAGTGAGCCCGGGACTAAGGACAATGAGCAGTTCTTC
>NA|TRBV27|TRBJ2-6|NA
CASSFVPQSRPGANVLTF
TGTGCCAGCAGTTTCGTCCCACAAAGTAGACCTGGGGCCAACGTCCTGACTTTC
>NA|TRBV2|TRBJ2-2|few
CASSYNGELFF
TGTGCCAGCAGTTATAACGGGGAGCTGTTTTTT
>NA|TRBV27|TRBJ1-1|NA
CASMRNTEAFF
TGTGCCAGCATGCGGAACACTGAAGCTTTCTTT
>TRBD1|TRBV10-1|TRBJ2-3|NA
CASSDRQGGDTQYF
TGCGCCAGCAGTGATCGACAGGGCGGAGATACGCAGTATTTT
>NA|TRBV7-3|TRBJ2-3|NA
CASKEQGTDTQYF
TGTGCCAGCAAGGAACAGGGAACAGATACGCAGTATTTT
>TRBD1|TRBV9|TRBJ2-7|NA
CASSSQGAYEQYF
TGTGCCAGCAGTTCACAGGGGGCATACGAGCAGTACTTC
>TRBD1|TRBV19|TRBJ2-7|once
CASSIGRDRDSREQYF
TGTGCCAGTAGTATTGGTCGGGACAGGGACTCACGGGAGCAGTACTTC
>TRBD2|TRBV5-4|TRBJ2-2|NA
CASSLAGLAGAGELFF
TGTGCCAGCAGCTTGGCGGGACTAGCGGGAGCCGGGGAGCTGTTTTTT
>NA|TRBV30|TRBJ1-3|once
CAWSGQAAGESGNTIYF
TGTGCCTGGAGTGGACAGGCGGCGGGAGAATCCGGAAACACCATATATTTT
>NA|TRBV15|TRBJ2-1|once
CATSITRTDNEQFF
TGTGCCACCAGCATTACTAGGACTGACAATGAGCAGTTCTTC
>TRBD1|TRBV7-9|TRBJ2-1|NA
CASSSRQGMNNEQFF
TGTGCCAGCAGCTCCAGACAGGGTATGAATAATGAGCAGTTCTTC
>TRBD1|TRBV7-9|TRBJ1-2|NA
CASSRQGEFYGYTF
TGTGCCAGCAGCAGACAGGGGGAGTTCTATGGCTACACCTTC
>TRBD2|TRBV6-6|TRBJ2-4|few
CASSSSSGTSAYF
TGTGCCAGCAGTTCATCTTCCGGGACTAGCGCGTATTTC
>NA|TRBV5-1|TRBJ1-5|NA
CASSFWQGGQPQHF
TGCGCCAGCAGCTTTTGGCAGGGTGGTCAGCCCCAGCATTTT
>TRBD1|TRBV10-3|TRBJ1-1|NA
CAIRGGQLNTEAFF
TGTGCCATCAGGGGGGGACAGCTAAACACTGAAGCTTTCTTT
>TRBD2|TRBV7-9|TRBJ2-1|NA
CASSPGGAGESNEQFF
TGTGCCAGCAGCCCGGGTGGGGCGGGGGAGTCCAATGAGCAGTTCTTC
>TRBD2|TRBV11-2|TRBJ2-1|NA
CASSFLAGVLYNEQFF
TGTGCCAGCAGCTTCCTAGCGGGAGTACTCTACAATGAGCAGTTCTTC
>NA|TRBV15|TRBJ2-1|NA
CATSRSTTVEQFF
TGTGCCACCAGCAGATCCACCACCGTGGAGCAGTTCTTC
>NA|TRBV27|TRBJ2-3|NA
CASSSRGFTDTQYF
TGTGCCAGCAGTTCAAGGGGTTTTACAGATACGCAGTATTTT
>NA|TRBV7-9|TRBJ1-1|NA
CASSSAGGTEAFF
TGTGCCAGCAGCTCAGCGGGCGGCACTGAAGCTTTCTTT
>NA|TRBV27|TRBJ2-7|NA
CASSYTGNEQYF
TGTGCCAGCAGTTATACAGGGAACGAGCAGTACTTC
>NA|TRBV14|TRBJ2-5|NA
CASSPFRGLYQETQYF
TGTGCCAGCAGCCCGTTCAGGGGCCTGTACCAAGAGACCCAGTACTTC
>NA|TRBV19|TRBJ1-4|NA
CASRTTTQGIATNEKLFF
TGTGCCAGTAGAACTACCACACAGGGTATTGCAACTAATGAAAAACTGTTTTTT
>TRBD1|TRBV23-1|TRBJ2-7|NA
CASSPGQGDYEQYF
TGCGCCAGCAGTCCAGGACAGGGGGACTACGAGCAGTACTTC
>TRBD1|TRBV18|TRBJ1-2|NA
CASSPDRGWFGYTF
TGTGCCAGCTCACCCGACAGGGGCTGGTTCGGCTACACCTTC
>NA|TRBV19|TRBJ2-3|few
CASSIDTRSTDTQYF
TGTGCCAGTAGTATAGACACCAGAAGCACAGATACGCAGTATTTT
>NA|TRBV19|TRBJ1-5|NA
CASSIAHYSNQPQHF
TGTGCCAGTAGTATAGCACACTATAGCAATCAGCCCCAGCATTTT
>NA|TRBV27|TRBJ2-1|NA
CASSLLGNYYNEQFF
TGTGCCAGCAGTTTGTTAGGGAATTACTACAATGAGCAGTTCTTC
>NA|TRBV2|TRBJ2-1|NA
CASSSRLQNEQFF
TGTGCCAGCAGTTCTAGGCTTCAAAATGAGCAGTTCTTC
>NA|TRBV6-6|TRBJ2-3|NA
CASSYSGYGTDTQYF
TGTGCCAGCAGTTACTCGGGCTACGGCACAGATACGCAGTATTTT
>TRBD2|TRBV5-1|TRBJ2-6|once
CASLRGSGGANVLTF
TGCGCCAGCCTGCGGGGGAGTGGTGGGGCCAACGTCCTGACTTTC
>NA|TRBV2|TRBJ2-5|NA
CASTEFMGEMAQYF
TGTGCCAGCACAGAGTTTATGGGGGAGATGGCCCAGTACTTC
>TRBD2|TRBV6-6|TRBJ2-1|NA
CASTPGLAGVEQFF
TGTGCCAGCACCCCAGGACTAGCGGGAGTTGAGCAGTTCTTC
>NA|TRBV4-1|TRBJ1-2|NA
CASSQGVIRPIYGYTF
TGCGCCAGCAGCCAAGGGGTGATCAGGCCGATCTATGGCTACACCTTC
>TRBD2|TRBV5-1|TRBJ2-3|once
CASSLPGLAGTDTQYF
TGCGCCAGCAGCTTGCCGGGACTAGCCGGCACAGATACGCAGTATTTT
>TRBD2|TRBV7-3|TRBJ2-5|few
CASSPAQLLAGGQETQYF
TGTGCCAGCAGCCCGGCGCAGTTACTAGCGGGGGGCCAAGAGACCCAGTACTTC
>TRBD1|TRBV18|TRBJ2-2|NA
CASSPPGQGPPNTGELFF
TGTGCCAGCTCACCACCGGGACAGGGGCCTCCGAACACCGGGGAGCTGTTTTTT
>NA|TRBV23-1|TRBJ2-7|NA
CASSLRHSRLPLRYEQYF
TGCGCCAGCAGTCTAAGGCACTCCCGCCTCCCTTTACGATACGAGCAGTACTTC
>TRBD1|TRBV15|TRBJ1-6|NA
CATGTDRVNSPLHF
TGTGCCACCGGGACGGACAGGGTTAATTCACCCCTCCACTTT
>NA|TRBV30|TRBJ2-3|NA
CAFSLGTGTDTQYF
TGTGCTTTTTCCTTGGGGACTGGGACAGATACGCAGTATTTT
>NA|TRBV18|TRBJ2-5|NA
CASSPTRGWETQYF
TGTGCCAGCTCACCGACTCGGGGGTGGGAGACCCAGTACTTC
>NA|TRBV7-7|TRBJ2-5|NA
CASSPNPETQYF
TGTGCTAGCAGCCCTAACCCGGAGACCCAGTACTTC
>TRBD2|TRBV7-2|TRBJ2-3|once
CASSSYHYSGDTQYF
TGTGCCAGCAGCTCTTACCATTATAGCGGGGATACGCAGTATTTT